One and the same sample provided the 17 T cell receptor beta chains below, sequenced in a study of CD4 T cells in lung cancer. The lung tissue was taken at least 3 cm from the tumor in the same resection. The assay was immunoSEQ multiplex PCR, and TCRdb's table has in-frame clones only and misses some. The table has approximately 9,300 clones, 50% to 75% seen once. The sequenced sample consisted of normal lung tissue taken away from the tumor. Receptors originate from a man aged 55 to 70 with non-small cell lung cancer.

V gene TRBV7-6 combines with J gene TRBJ2-3; 15 bases line up with TRBD2. In germline, CDR1 is SGHVS, CDR2 FNYEAQ. V lost 5 bases, J lost 10 bases, and 10 bases stayed unmatched. CDR3 length equals 16 residues. CDR3 nucleotides: TGTGCCAGCAGCCCCGGACTAGCGGGAGGGCCATGGTCGCAGTATTTT. Encoded protein: CASSPGLAGGPWSQYF. Filled out from reference TRBV7-6 and TRBJ2-3, the complete variable domain reads GAGVSQSPRYKVTKRGQDVALRCDPISGHVSLYWYRQALGQGPEFLTYFNYEAQQDKSGLPNDRFSAERPEGSISTLTIQRTEQRDSAMYRCASSPGLAGGPWSQYFGPGTRLTVL.

The chain combines TRBV21-1 with TRBJ2-7; the table names TRBD2, a call not compared with the DNA. TRBV21-1 is assigned pseudogene status. The CDR3 spans 17 residues. The CDR3, as DNA: TGTGCCAGCAGCAAAGAGTTAGGCCTAGCGGGACCCTACGAGCAGTACTTC. Residues: CASSKELGLAGPYEQYF.

The chain uses TRBV11-3 and TRBJ2-3; 10 nucleotides agree with TRBD1. This CDR3 spans 14 amino acids. Per the germline V gene, CDR1 is SGHNT and CDR2 is YENEEA. Trimming took 4 bases from V and 4 from J; bases not matched to a gene: 2. The CDR3 DNA is TGTGCCAGCAGCTACGGACAGGGGGCAGATACGCAGTATTTT. Protein product: CASSYGQGADTQYF.

This clone was found once. The chain employs TRBV15 and TRBJ1-3; the D is unclear. Per germline, CDR1 LNHNV and CDR2 YYDKDF (reference sequence). CDR3 length equals 12 residues. V was clipped by 5 bases and J by 7 bases, with 9 bases between them. This CDR3 reads CATSLSGNTIYF. CDR3 in DNA: TGTGCCACCAGCCTCTCGGGGAACACCATATATTTT.

The chain carries TRBV5-1 and TRBJ1-4; D remains ambiguous. This CDR3 contains 13 residues. Germline V CDR1 and CDR2: SGHRS, YFSETQ. Trimming stripped 2 bases from V and 4 bases from J, with 6 bases between. CDR3 bases: TGCGCCAGCAGCTTCGGGTTTAATGAAAAACTGTTTTTT. As protein: CASSFGFNEKLFF.

The rearrangement joins TRBV4-2 to TRBJ2-6; 7 bases are shared with TRBD2. The CDR3 runs 17 residues. Germline CDR1 and CDR2: LGHNA and YNFKEQ. V trimming: 3 bases; J trimming: 0 bases; junction bases outside the gene matches: 5. The CDR3 reads CASSQGGFVSGANVLTF. The CDR3 DNA is TGTGCCAGCAGCCAGGGAGGGTTTGTCTCTGGGGCCAACGTCCTGACTTTC.

This rearrangement joins TRBV4-1 to TRBJ2-1; D unclear. Germline CDR1 is MGHRA and CDR2 is YSYEKL. Trimming shortened V by 4 bases and J by 4 bases, and 14 bases separated the two germline ends. The CDR3 has 15 residues. The CDR3 nucleotides read TGCGCCAGCAGCCGACCCAGGATAACGTACAATGAGCAGTTCTTC. Residues: CASSRPRITYNEQFF.

V usage is TRBV6-5 and J usage is TRBJ2-5; TRBD1 aligns across 8 bases. This CDR3 region has 15 residues. Germline trimming cut 2 bases from V and 5 bases from J; bases unmatched to any gene: 7. CDR1 and CDR2 (germline): MNHEY, SVGAGI. In nucleotides, the CDR3 is TGTGCCAGCAGTTACGGACAGGGAGTAAGGGAGACCCAGTACTTC. This encodes CASSYGQGVRETQYF.

This rearrangement joins TRBV7-9 to TRBJ2-2, with 8 positions matching TRBD2. The V segment lost 1 base and the J segment 4 bases; nucleotides outside the gene matches: 2. CDR1 and CDR2 (germline): SEHNR, FQNEAQ (reference sequence). CDR3 size: 15 residues. In DNA, the CDR3 is TGTGCCAGCAGCTTAGTCGGGAGGGGCACCGGGGAGCTGTTTTTT. Amino acid sequence: CASSLVGRGTGELFF.

This clone appeared a few times. The chain joins TRBV27 to TRBJ1-1; weak D call: TRBD1 (6 bases). The CDR3 loop spans 14 amino acids. Trimming left V 4 bases short and J 6 bases short, with 15 bases between. Germline V lookup: CDR1 MNHEY, CDR2 SMNVEV (reference sequence). The chain's CDR3 is CASSSGGPWAEAFF. The CDR3 bases are TGTGCCAGCAGTTCGGGGGGGCCCTGGGCTGAAGCTTTCTTT.

The chain has TRBV5-4 and TRBJ2-2; the match to TRBD1 covers 8 bases. This CDR3 contains 15 residues. From germline, CDR1 is SGHNT and CDR2 YYREEE (reference sequence). CDR3 amino acids: CAVFARTGRPGELFF. The CDR3, as DNA: TGTGCAGTCTTTGCCCGGACAGGGCGTCCCGGGGAGCTGTTTTTT. The full variable domain, completed using reference TRBV5-4 and TRBJ2-2, is ETGVTQSPTHLIKTRGQQVTLRCSSQSGHNTVSWYQQALGQGPQFIFQYYREEENGRGNFPPRFSGLQFPNYSSELNVNALELDDSALYLCAVFARTGRPGELFFGEGSRLTVL.

V is TRBV5-1 and J is TRBJ2-7, with 14 bases identical to TRBD2. V lost 2 bases and J lost 3; bases outside the gene matches: 4. The CDR3 runs to 16 residues. The germline V gene encodes CDR1 SGHRS and CDR2 YFSETQ. CDR3 residues: CASSLGGTSGSYEQYF. DNA of the CDR3: TGCGCCAGCAGCTTAGGGGGGACTAGCGGGAGCTACGAGCAGTACTTC.

Only a few counts were recorded for this clone. The chain couples TRBV10-1 to TRBJ2-1, with TRBD2 matching 9 bases. The CDR3 has 16 amino acids. Trimming cost V 2 bases and J 0 bases; bases outside gene matches: 2. The V gene's germline CDR1 is WNHNN and CDR2 SYGVQD (reference sequence). CDR3 bases: TGCGCCAGCAGTGAGAGTAGCGGGAGCTCCTACAATGAGCAGTTCTTC. The encoded protein is CASSESSGSSYNEQFF.

This clone was picked up a small number of times. This chain connects TRBV10-3 to TRBJ1-1; tentative D call: TRBD1 (6 bases). CDR1 and CDR2 (germline): ENHRY, SYGVKD. The CDR3 has 15 amino acids. V was pared by 0 bases and J by 0 bases, with 8 bases between. In nucleotides, the CDR3 is TGTGCCATCAGTGAGTCGGACAGTTTGAACACTGAAGCTTTCTTT. It encodes CAISESDSLNTEAFF.

The chain uses TRBV28 and TRBJ2-7, with 9 bases identical to TRBD2. The V gene's germline CDR1 is MDHEN and CDR2 SYDVKM. V lost 5 bases to trimming and J lost 3 bases; unmatched junction nucleotides: 20. This CDR3 comprises 19 residues. The CDR3 here is CASSLPRGSGRGAGYEQYF. Here the CDR3 DNA reads TGTGCCAGCAGTCTCCCCCGGGGTAGCGGGAGAGGTGCAGGCTACGAGCAGTACTTC.

This clone was recorded only once. The genes are TRBV30 and TRBJ1-5; tentative D call: TRBD1 (5 bases). The CDR3 sequence is 14 residues long. V gave up 4 bases and J gave up 7 bases, with 17 bases separating them. CDR1 and CDR2 (germline): GTSNPN, SVGIG (reference sequence). CDR3 coding DNA: TGTGCCTGGAATGATGGGACTTCTGGCCAGCCCCAGCATTTT. Protein sequence: CAWNDGTSGQPQHF.

On this clone: The same CDR3 arises from other DNA sequences in this sample as well. The genes are TRBV29-1 and TRBJ2-7, with 12 nucleotides matching TRBD2. Germline V CDR1 and CDR2: SQVTM, ANQGSEA. The CDR3 contains 13 residues. The V and J ends lost 4 bases and 7 bases, in that order; junction bases with no gene match: 5. Here the CDR3 DNA reads TGCAGCGTTGGACTAGCGGGAGTCGGGGAGCAGTACTTC. This translates into CSVGLAGVGEQYF.